The T cell receptor (beta chain) under discussion was sequenced for a study of shared clonotypes between healthy human individuals. In the study overall: The study drew on a couple of women and a few men aged 18 to 49 as donors.

Germline loops: CDR1 ENHRY, CDR2 SYGVKD. This CDR3 spans 12 amino acids. The V gene lost 2 bases and the J gene lost 14 bases, with 14 bases spanning the gap. Cells designated naive CD8 were CD45RO-negative and were positively selected for CCR7, with terminally differentiated effector memory CD45RA+ cells excluded. Sequenced by immunoSEQ multiplex PCR; TCRdb stores in-frame clones only, minus some. The sample carries about 2,200,000 clones, about 92% recorded once. The receptor's source is a man in his late teens or twenties in good health. Some clones in this sample may be carry-over from other donors' samples. The sample consisted of naive CD8+ T cells from PBMCs. The V gene is TRBV10-3, the J gene TRBJ2-3; D perhaps matches TRBD1 (5 bases). DNA for the CDR3: TGTGCCATCAGTGAGACAGGTCTTTCCGCGTATTTT. It encodes CAISETGLSAYF.